This T cell receptor (beta chain) was sequenced in a study of cytomegalovirus exposure and HLA in healthy donors. Across the whole study: The platform used for the roughly 130 validation repertoires matched that of the 650 to 750 first-cohort repertoires, a later analysis reported. Whole-study results and caveats: The finding came from a later analysis; first-cohort TCR clusters tended to co-occur in the 95 to 150 validation repertoires.

V lost 6 bases and J 9 bases, leaving 15 bases between the germline ends. CDR3 length equals 13 residues. Germline V gene sequence: CDR1 ENHRY, CDR2 SYGVKD. In regard to this clone: What it recognizes is unknown.

The repertoire was sequenced with immunoSEQ multiplex PCR; TCRdb's copy has only in-frame clones and lacks some. The sample lists approximately 57,000 clones, roughly 93% occurring once. The chain has TRBV10-3 and TRBJ2-1; TRBD1 is a possible D gene (5 bases). This clonotype originated in a woman aged 18-35 years in good health and CMV-seronegative. The source material was PBMCs. CDR3 in amino acids: CAIRNPRQFEQFF. The CDR3 DNA sequence: TGTGCCATCAGAAACCCAAGACAGTTTGAGCAGTTCTTC.